Below are 10 T cell receptor beta chains sequenced from a single sample in a study of shared clonotypes between healthy human individuals. Sequencing was performed with immunoSEQ multiplex PCR; in TCRdb, only in-frame clones are kept and a portion is missing. The data show 85,000 to 100,000 clones, approximately 61% seen once. The sequenced material came from memory CD8+ T cells sorted from blood. As for subset: CD45RO+ cells pooled with CCR7-negative TemRA cells. These receptors all stem from a man aged 30 to 39 in good health.

This clone was seen more than once but under ten times. The J gene is TRBJ2-2, the V gene TRBV4-3; TRBD1 might be the D (5 bases). CDR1 and CDR2 from the germline V gene are LGHNA and YSLEER. V was clipped by 6 bases and J by 3 bases, with 11 bases between them. This CDR3 has 14 residues. CDR3: CASRLVGHTGELFF. The CDR3 coding sequence is TGCGCCAGCAGATTAGTGGGGCACACCGGGGAGCTGTTTTTT.

This chain connects TRBV18 to TRBJ1-4, with no clear D. Trimming left V 3 bases short and J 4 bases short, with 3 bases between. The CDR3 sequence is 12 residues long. Germline CDR1 KGHSH, CDR2 LQKENI. The DNA for the CDR3 is TGTGCCAGCTCACCTTATAATGAAAAACTGTTTTTT. Amino acids: CASSPYNEKLFF.

V usage is TRBV6-1 and J usage is TRBJ2-1, with 9 bases matching TRBD1. After removal of 2 bases from V and 10 bases from J, the junction contained 3 bases not matched to a gene. The CDR3 has 13 residues. Per germline, CDR1 MNHNS and CDR2 SASEGT. DNA of the CDR3: TGTGCCAGCAGTGAAATGGGACAGGGAGAGCAGTTCTTC. This gives the protein CASSEMGQGEQFF.

The V gene is TRBV27, the J gene TRBJ2-1; D remains ambiguous. The germline CDR1 and CDR2 sequences are MNHEY and SMNVEV (reference sequence). Between the trimmed V and J ends, which lost 0 bases and 5 bases, there was a span of 5 bases. The CDR3 has 13 residues. The CDR3 nucleotides are TGTGCCAGCAGTTTATCGGGGAACAATGAGCAGTTCTTC. Translating gives CASSLSGNNEQFF.

V gene TRBV4-1 combines with J gene TRBJ2-7, with 9 bases identical to TRBD2. The CDR3 is 14 residues long. V lost 4 bases and J lost 2; bases outside the gene matches: 3. CDR1 is MGHRA, CDR2 YSYEKL, per germline. CDR3 bases: TGCGCCAGCAGCCCAAGCGGGGGGACCTACGAGCAGTACTTC. Translated: CASSPSGGTYEQYF.

This rearrangement joins TRBV25-1 to TRBJ2-3, with D unclear. Trimming took 7 bases from V and 8 from J, leaving 16 bases between them. The CDR3 covers 13 residues. The germline V gene has CDR1 MGHDK and CDR2 SYGVNS. CDR3 residues: CASKEIGEATQYF. In DNA, the CDR3 is TGTGCCAGCAAAGAGATAGGTGAGGCTACGCAGTATTTT.

This clone turned up a few times. Being one base from a much bigger clone, this may be a read error. The CDR3, as DNA: TGTGCCAGCAGTGATACAGACTCTGGGGCCAACGTCCTGACTTTC. It codes for CASSDTDSGANVLTF. V is TRBV6-1 and J is TRBJ2-6; D uncertain. This CDR3 comprises 15 residues. The germline V gene encodes CDR1 MNHNS and CDR2 SASEGT. V lost 3 bases and J 0 bases, leaving 6 bases between the germline ends.

This clone was picked up a small number of times. The chain has TRBV29-1 and TRBJ2-1; a weak D match, TRBD2 (5 bases). The CDR3 has 11 amino acids. Per germline, CDR1 SQVTM and CDR2 ANQGSEA. Trimming took 4 bases from V and 8 from J, leaving 9 bases between them. In nucleotides, the CDR3 is TGCAGCGTTGGACGGGGTTATGAGCAGTTCTTC. Translating gives CSVGRGYEQFF.

The gene calls are TRBV7-9 and TRBJ1-4; D gene ambiguous. The germline V gene has CDR1 SEHNR and CDR2 FQNEAQ (reference sequence). The CDR3 has 15 amino acids. Trimming cost V 7 bases and J 2 bases, with 14 bases left between them. The DNA of the CDR3 is TGTGCCAGCACCCACACCGGACGGACTAATGAAAAACTGTTTTTT. Protein sequence: CASTHTGRTNEKLFF.

The J gene is TRBJ1-4, the V gene TRBV27, with D unresolved. Germline loops: CDR1 MNHEY, CDR2 SMNVEV (reference sequence). The V gene lost 5 bases and the J gene lost 8 bases, with 12 bases spanning the gap. The CDR3 sequence is 13 residues long. In DNA form, the CDR3 reads TGTGCCAGCAGTACCCCCCACGGGGAAAAACTGTTTTTT. Amino acid sequence: CASSTPHGEKLFF. Drawing the rest from reference TRBV27 and TRBJ1-4, the complete variable domain is EAQVTQNPRYLITVTGKKLTVTCSQNMNHEYMSWYRQDPGLGLRQIYYSMNVEVTDKGDVPEGYKVSRKEKRNFPLILESPSPNQTSLYFCASSTPHGEKLFFGSGTQLSVL.